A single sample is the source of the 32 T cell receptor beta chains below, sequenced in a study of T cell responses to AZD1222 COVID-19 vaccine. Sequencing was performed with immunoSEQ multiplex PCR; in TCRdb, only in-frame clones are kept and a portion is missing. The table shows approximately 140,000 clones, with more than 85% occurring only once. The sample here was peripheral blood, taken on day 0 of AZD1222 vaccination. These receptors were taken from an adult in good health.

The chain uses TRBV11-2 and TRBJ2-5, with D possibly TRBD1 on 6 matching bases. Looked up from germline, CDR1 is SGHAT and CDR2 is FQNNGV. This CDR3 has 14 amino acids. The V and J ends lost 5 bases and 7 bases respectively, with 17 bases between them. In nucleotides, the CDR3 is TGTGCCAGCAGCCCTGGCGACAGGTTGGGGACCCAGTACTTC. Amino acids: CASSPGDRLGTQYF.

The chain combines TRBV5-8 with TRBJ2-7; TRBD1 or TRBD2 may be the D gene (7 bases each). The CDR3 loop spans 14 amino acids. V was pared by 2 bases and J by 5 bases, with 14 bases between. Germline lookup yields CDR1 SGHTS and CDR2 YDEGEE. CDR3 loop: CASSFFQGGDEQYF. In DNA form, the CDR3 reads TGTGCCAGCAGCTTTTTTCAGGGGGGGGACGAGCAGTACTTC.

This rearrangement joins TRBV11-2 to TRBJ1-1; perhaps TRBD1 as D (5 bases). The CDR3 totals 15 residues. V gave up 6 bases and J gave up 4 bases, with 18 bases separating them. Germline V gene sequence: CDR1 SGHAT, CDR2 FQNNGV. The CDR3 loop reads CASRHSGVRGTEAFF. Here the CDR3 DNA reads TGTGCCAGCAGACACTCGGGGGTAAGGGGCACTGAAGCTTTCTTT.

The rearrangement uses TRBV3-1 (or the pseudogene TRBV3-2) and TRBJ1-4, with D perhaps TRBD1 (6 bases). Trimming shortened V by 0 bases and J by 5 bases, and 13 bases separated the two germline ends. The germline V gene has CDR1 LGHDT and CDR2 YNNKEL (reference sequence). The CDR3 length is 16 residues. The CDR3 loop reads CASSQDTGGWNEKLFF. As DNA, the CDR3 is TGTGCCAGCAGCCAAGATACGGGGGGCTGGAATGAAAAACTGTTTTTT.

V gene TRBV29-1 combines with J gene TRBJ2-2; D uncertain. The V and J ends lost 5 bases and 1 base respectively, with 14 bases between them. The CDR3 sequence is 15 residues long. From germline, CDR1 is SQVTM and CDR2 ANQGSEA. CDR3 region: CSVTKLPGNTGELFF. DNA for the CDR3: TGCAGCGTTACCAAACTTCCAGGGAACACCGGGGAGCTGTTTTTT.

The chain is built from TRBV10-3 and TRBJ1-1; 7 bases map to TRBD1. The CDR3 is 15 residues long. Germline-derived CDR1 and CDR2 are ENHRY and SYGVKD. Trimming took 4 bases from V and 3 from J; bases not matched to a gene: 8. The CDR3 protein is CAISAPTGPDTEAFF. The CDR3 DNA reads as TGTGCCATCAGTGCCCCGACAGGGCCCGACACTGAAGCTTTCTTT.

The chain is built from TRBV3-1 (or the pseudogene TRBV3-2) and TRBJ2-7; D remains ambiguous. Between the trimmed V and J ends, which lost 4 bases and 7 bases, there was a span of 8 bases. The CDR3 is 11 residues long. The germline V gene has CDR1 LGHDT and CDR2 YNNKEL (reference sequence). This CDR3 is CASSLIPEQYF. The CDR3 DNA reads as TGTGCCAGCAGCCTCATCCCTGAGCAGTACTTC.

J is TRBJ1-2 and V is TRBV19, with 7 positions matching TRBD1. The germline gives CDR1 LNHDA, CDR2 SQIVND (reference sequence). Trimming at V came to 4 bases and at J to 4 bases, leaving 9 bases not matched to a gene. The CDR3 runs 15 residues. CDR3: CASSNDRVGRYGYTF. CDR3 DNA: TGTGCCAGTAGTAACGACAGGGTCGGTCGCTATGGCTACACCTTC.

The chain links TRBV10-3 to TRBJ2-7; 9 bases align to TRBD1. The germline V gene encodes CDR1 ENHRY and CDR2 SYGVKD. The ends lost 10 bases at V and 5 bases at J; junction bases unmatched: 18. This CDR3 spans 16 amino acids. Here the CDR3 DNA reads TGTGCCAACCGAAACTCGAGCCGGGACAGGGAGGACGAGCAGTACTTC. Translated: CANRNSSRDREDEQYF.

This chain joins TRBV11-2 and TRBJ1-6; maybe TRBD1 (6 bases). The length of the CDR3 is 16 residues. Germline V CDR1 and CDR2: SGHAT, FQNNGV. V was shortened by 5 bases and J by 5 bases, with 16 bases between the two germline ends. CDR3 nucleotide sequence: TGTGCCAGCAGCCCGGACAGTTGGGGTCATAATTCACCCCTCCACTTT. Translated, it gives CASSPDSWGHNSPLHF.

This chain's CDR3 is CASSLGRTGLGNYGYTF. The CDR3 DNA is TGTGCCAGCAGCTTGGGCCGGACAGGGCTGGGCAACTATGGCTACACCTTC. The V and J genes are TRBV5-4 and TRBJ1-2; TRBD1 agrees at 8 bases. Germline CDR1 reads SGHNT; CDR2 reads YYREEE (reference sequence). V shed 0 bases, J shed 2 bases, and the junction held 9 bases outside the gene matches. The length of the CDR3 is 17 residues.

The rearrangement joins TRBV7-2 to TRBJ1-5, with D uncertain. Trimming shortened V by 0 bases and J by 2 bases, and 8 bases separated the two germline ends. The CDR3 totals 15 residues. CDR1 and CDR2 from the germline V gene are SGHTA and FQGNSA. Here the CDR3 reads CASSLAGLRNQPQHF. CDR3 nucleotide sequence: TGTGCCAGCAGCTTAGCAGGGCTTCGCAATCAGCCCCAGCATTTT.

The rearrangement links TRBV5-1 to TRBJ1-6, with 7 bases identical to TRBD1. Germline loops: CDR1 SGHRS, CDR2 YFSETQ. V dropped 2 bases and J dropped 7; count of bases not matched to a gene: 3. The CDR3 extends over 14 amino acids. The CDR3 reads CASSFDRVNSPLHF. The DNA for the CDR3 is TGCGCCAGCAGCTTCGACAGGGTGAATTCACCCCTCCACTTT.

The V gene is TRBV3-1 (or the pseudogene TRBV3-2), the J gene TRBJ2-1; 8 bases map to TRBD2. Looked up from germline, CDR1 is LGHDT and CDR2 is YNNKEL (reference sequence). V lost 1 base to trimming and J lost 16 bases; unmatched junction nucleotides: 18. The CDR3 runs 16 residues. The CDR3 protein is CASSQASGSYWPRLFF. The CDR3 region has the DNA TGTGCCAGCAGCCAAGCCAGCGGGAGCTATTGGCCCCGCCTTTTCTTC.

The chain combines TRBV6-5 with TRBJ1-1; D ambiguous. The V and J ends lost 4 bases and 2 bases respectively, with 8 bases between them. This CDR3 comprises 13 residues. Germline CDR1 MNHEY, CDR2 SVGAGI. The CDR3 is CASSSAANTEAFF. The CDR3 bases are TGTGCCAGCAGTTCGGCGGCAAACACTGAAGCTTTCTTT.

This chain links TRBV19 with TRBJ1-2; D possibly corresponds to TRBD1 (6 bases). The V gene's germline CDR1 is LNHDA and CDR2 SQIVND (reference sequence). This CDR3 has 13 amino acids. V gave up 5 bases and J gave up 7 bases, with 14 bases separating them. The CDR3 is CASSSRGKRGYTF. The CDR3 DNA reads TGTGCCAGTAGTTCCAGGGGAAAACGTGGCTACACCTTC.

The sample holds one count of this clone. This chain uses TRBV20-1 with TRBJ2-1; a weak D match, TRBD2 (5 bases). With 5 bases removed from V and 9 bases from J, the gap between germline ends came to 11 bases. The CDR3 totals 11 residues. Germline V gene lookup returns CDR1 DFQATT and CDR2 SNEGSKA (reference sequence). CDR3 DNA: TGCAGTGCTTCTCTAGCAGTTGAGCAGTTCTTC. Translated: CSASLAVEQFF.

Here the CDR3 reads CASSQSTTGSGNTIYF. CDR3 DNA sequence: TGTGCCAGCTCGCAGTCGACCACAGGGTCCGGAAACACCATATATTTT. The chain is built from TRBV18 and TRBJ1-3; the D gene is possibly TRBD1 (6 bases). Trimming took off 6 bases at V and 4 bases at J, with 19 bases between the two ends. This CDR3 contains 16 residues. Germline CDR1 reads KGHSH; CDR2 reads LQKENI.

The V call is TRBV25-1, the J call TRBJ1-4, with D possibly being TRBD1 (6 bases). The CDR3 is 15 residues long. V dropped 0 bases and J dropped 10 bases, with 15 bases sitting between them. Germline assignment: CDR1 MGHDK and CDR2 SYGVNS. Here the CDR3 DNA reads TGTGCCAGCAGTGAATATCAGGAGGGCAGGGGAAAACTGTTTTTT. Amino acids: CASSEYQEGRGKLFF. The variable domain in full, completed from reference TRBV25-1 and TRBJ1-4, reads EADIYQTPRYLVIGTGKKITLECSQTMGHDKMYWYQQDPGMELHLIHYSYGVNSTEKGDLSSESTVSRIRTEHFPLTLESARPSHTSQYLCASSEYQEGRGKLFFGSGTQLSVL.

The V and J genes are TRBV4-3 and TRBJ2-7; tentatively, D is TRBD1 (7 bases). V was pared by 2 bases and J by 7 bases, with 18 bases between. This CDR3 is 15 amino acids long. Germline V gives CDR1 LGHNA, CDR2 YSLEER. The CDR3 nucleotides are TGCGCCAGCAGCCAATCCAGCAGGGGGGTTGGGGAGCAGTACTTC. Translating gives CASSQSSRGVGEQYF.

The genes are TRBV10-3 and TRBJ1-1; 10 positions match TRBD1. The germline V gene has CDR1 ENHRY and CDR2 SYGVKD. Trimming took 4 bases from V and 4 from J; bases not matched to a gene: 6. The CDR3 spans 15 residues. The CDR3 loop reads CAISGGTGAPTEAFF. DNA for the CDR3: TGTGCCATCAGTGGTGGGACAGGGGCCCCCACTGAAGCTTTCTTT.

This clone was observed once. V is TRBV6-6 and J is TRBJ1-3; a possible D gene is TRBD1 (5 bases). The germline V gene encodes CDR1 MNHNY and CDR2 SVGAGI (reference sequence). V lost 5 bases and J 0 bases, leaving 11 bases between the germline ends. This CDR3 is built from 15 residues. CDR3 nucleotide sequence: TGTGCCAGCAGTCAACAGGCTTTCTCTGGAAACACCATATATTTT. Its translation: CASSQQAFSGNTIYF.

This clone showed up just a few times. The CDR3 DNA reads as TGCAGCGTTCAAACAGGGGGCGGCTATGGCTACACCTTC. This translates into CSVQTGGGYGYTF. The chain uses TRBV29-1 and TRBJ1-2; 9 bases are a match to TRBD1. CDR1 is SQVTM, CDR2 ANQGSEA, per germline. V trimming: 5 bases; J trimming: 4 bases; junction bases outside the gene matches: 5. The CDR3 totals 13 residues.

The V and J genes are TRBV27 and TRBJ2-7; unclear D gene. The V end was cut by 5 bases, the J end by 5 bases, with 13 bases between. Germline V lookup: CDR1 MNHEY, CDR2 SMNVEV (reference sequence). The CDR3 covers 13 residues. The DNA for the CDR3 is TGTGCCAGCAGTAATCCCCAAACCGACGAGCAGTACTTC. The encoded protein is CASSNPQTDEQYF.

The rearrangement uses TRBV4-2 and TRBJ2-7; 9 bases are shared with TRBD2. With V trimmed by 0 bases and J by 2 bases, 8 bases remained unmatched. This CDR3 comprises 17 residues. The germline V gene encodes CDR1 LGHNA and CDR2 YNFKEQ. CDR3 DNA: TGTGCCAGCAGCCAAGAAAGTGGCCTAGCGGGACCCTACGAGCAGTACTTC. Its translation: CASSQESGLAGPYEQYF.

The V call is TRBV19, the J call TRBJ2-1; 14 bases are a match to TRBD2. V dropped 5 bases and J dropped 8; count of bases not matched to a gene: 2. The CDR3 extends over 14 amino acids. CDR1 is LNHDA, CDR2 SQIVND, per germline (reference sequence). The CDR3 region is CASSRLAGGYEQFF. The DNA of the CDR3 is TGTGCCAGTAGTCGACTAGCGGGAGGGTATGAGCAGTTCTTC.

The CDR3 sequence is CASSVGGAVVTGELFF. The CDR3 DNA sequence: TGTGCCAGCAGCGTAGGTGGAGCCGTTGTCACCGGGGAGCTGTTTTTT. This sequence joins TRBV9 and TRBJ2-2; D is unclear. This CDR3 contains 16 residues. With 0 bases removed from V and 4 bases from J, the gap between germline ends came to 13 bases. Per the germline V gene, CDR1 is SGDLS and CDR2 is YYNGEE.

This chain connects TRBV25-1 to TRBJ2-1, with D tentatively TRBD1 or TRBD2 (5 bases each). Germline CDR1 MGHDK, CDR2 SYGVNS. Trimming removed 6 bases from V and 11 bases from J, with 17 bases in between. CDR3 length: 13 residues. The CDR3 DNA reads TGTGCCAGCAGCGACCTAAGTCCGGGACAGCAGTTCTTC. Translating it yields CASSDLSPGQQFF.

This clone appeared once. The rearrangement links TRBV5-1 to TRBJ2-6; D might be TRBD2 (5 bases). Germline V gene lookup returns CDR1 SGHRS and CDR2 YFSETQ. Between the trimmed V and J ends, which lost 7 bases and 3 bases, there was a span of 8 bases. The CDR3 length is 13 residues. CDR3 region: CASSRDGANVLTF. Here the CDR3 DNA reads TGCGCCAGCTCCCGGGATGGGGCCAACGTCCTGACTTTC.

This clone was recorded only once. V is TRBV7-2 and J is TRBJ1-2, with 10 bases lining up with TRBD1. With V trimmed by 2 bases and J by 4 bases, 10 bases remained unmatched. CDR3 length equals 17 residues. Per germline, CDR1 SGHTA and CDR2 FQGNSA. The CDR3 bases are TGTGCCAGCAGCTTAATTTCGGGACAGGGGCGACTCTATGGCTACACCTTC. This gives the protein CASSLISGQGRLYGYTF. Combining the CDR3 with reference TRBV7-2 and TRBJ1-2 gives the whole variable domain GAGVSQSPSNKVTEKGKDVELRCDPISGHTALYWYRQSLGQGLEFLIYFQGNSAPDKSGLPSDRFSAERTGGSVSTLTIQRTQQEDSAVYLCASSLISGQGRLYGYTFGSGTRLTVV.

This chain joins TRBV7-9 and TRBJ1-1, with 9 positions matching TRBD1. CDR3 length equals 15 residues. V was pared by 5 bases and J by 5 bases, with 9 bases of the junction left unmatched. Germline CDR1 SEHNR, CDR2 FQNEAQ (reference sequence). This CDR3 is CASSPPGTGMTEAFF. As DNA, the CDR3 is TGTGCCAGCAGCCCCCCCGGGACAGGGATGACTGAAGCTTTCTTT.

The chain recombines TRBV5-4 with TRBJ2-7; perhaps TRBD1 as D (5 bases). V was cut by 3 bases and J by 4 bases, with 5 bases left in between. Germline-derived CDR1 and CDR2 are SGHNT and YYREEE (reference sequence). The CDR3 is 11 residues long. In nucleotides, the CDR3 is TGTGCCAGCAGCTCAGGGTACGAGCAGTACTTC. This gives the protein CASSSGYEQYF. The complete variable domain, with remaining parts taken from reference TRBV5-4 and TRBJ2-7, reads ETGVTQSPTHLIKTRGQQVTLRCSSQSGHNTVSWYQQALGQGPQFIFQYYREEENGRGNFPPRFSGLQFPNYSSELNVNALELDDSALYLCASSSGYEQYFGPGTRLTVT.